The source of this T cell receptor beta chain is a study of blood T cell repertoires in COVID-19. About the research overall: Acute and convalescent COVID-19 samples came from the United States, Italy and Spain. From T cells, B-cell-depleted T cells, or PBMCs came the material, which was cDNA or gDNA.

As originally analysed: Nucleated cell counts were estimated from reference gene primer amplification. Clones were read by immunoSEQ multiplex PCR, and TCRdb kept only the in-frame ones, dropping some. The V and J calls and clone size were taken over from that table, and D and trimming were inferred from the DNA. The table has about 33,000 clones, roughly 85% seen once; the top ten hold about 7%. Trimming took 6 bases from V and 5 from J, leaving 16 bases between them. The V gene's germline CDR1 is MNHEY and CDR2 SVGAGI. The CDR3 runs to 14 residues. The sample taken for sequencing was peripheral blood. The chain links TRBV6-5 to TRBJ2-5; no definite D call. This clonotype was sampled from a human donor in a cohort sampled during active COVID-19. The CDR3 bases are TGTGCCAGCAGAATGGCAGCGCCCGGGGAGACCCAGTACTTC. Protein: CASRMAAPGETQYF.